The table lists the clone carrying this T cell receptor (beta chain) with a few counts. Its antigen is unknown. Some clones are missing from TCRdb's copy, which holds only in-frame ones; the method was immunoSEQ multiplex PCR. The table lists around 35,000 clones, around four fifths of them singletons, with around 16% in the top ten. Trimming pared 0 bases from V and 4 bases from J, leaving 17 bases between. The CDR3 is 17 amino acids. Germline V lookup: CDR1 SGHAT, CDR2 FQNNGV. The sample comes from a study of T cells in localized non-small cell lung cancer. Whole-study results and caveats: When the top 100 tumor clones were examined, a median about 60 of them also appeared in the adjacent lung, which was paired and uninvolved. Higher blood T cell density went with longer overall survival. Tumor showed lower T cell clonality than uninvolved adjacent lung, where it was highest. The tumor had only one region sequenced, so heterogeneity remains possible.

V usage is TRBV11-2 and J usage is TRBJ2-3, with a weak D call TRBD2 (6 bases). This TCR was recovered from a male donor aged 60 or older with stage III squamous cell lung carcinoma. This specimen consisted of peripheral blood, obtained before any cancer treatment. CDR3 nucleotide sequence: TGTGCCAGCAGCTTAGATAAGGCTAGCGCCAGATCAGATACGCAGTATTTT. The encoded protein is CASSLDKASARSDTQYF.